Sequencing of this T cell receptor (beta chain) was carried out in a study of T cells expressing NK-cell markers. No DNA is given; TCRdb re-called the 5' RACE reads and lists each CDR3 protein once. The sample features about 430,000 distinct CDR3 sequences, with roughly 1.4% in its top ten. Study-level findings and limits: Dominant NKG2C+ clonotype frequencies of about 1.0-8% of CD8+ T cells were measured in about six donors.

Details on this clonotype: Its target is unknown.

This receptor was identified in a woman aged 45-60 years in good health. The sample comprised blood T cells: a sorted CD56 or NKG2C T cell subset, CD4+ or CD8+ T cells, or bulk PBMC T cells (not recorded which).

The CDR3 protein is CSAVQQGRVSNQPQHF. The chain joins TRBV20-1 to TRBJ1-5; the D call from TCRdb, TRBD1, cannot be confirmed without DNA. The CDR3 is made up of 16 amino acids. Germline CDR1 reads DFQATT; CDR2 reads SNEGSKA (reference sequence).